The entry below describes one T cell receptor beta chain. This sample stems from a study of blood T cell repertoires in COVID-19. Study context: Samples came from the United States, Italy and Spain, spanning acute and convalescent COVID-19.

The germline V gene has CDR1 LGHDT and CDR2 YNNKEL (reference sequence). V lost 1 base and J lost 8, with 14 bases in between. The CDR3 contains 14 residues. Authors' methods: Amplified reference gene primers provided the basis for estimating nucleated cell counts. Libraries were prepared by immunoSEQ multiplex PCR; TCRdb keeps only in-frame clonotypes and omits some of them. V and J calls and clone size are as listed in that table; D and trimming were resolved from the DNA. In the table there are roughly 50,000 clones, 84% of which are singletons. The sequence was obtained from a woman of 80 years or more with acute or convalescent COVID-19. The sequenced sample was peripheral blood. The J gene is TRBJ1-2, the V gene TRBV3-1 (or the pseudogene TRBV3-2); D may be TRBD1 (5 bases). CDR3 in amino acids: CASSQGAQGSGYTF. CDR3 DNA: TGTGCCAGCAGCCAAGGGGCCCAGGGAAGCGGCTACACCTTC.